This T cell receptor (beta chain) was sequenced for a study of blood T cell repertoires in COVID-19. Overall study context: T cells, B-cell-depleted T cells, or PBMCs provided the cDNA or gDNA that served as material.

The trim removed 4 bases at V and 5 bases at J, leaving 7 bases unmatched. Germline CDR1 reads MNHNS; CDR2 reads SASEGT. CDR3 length: 16 amino acids. In the original analysis: The authors estimated nucleated cell counts from reference gene primer amplification. The method was immunoSEQ multiplex PCR; TCRdb's version includes in-frame clones alone and lacks a portion of them. For V, J and clone size, that table is used; D and trimming come from the DNA. The data hold 150,000 to 180,000 clones, with about 83% observed a single time. The rearrangement links TRBV6-1 to TRBJ2-2; 10 bases match TRBD1. This clonotype was obtained from a woman aged 55-70 years with COVID-19, enrolled during active disease. Input material: peripheral blood. CDR3 DNA sequence: TGTGCCAGCAGTGCCGGGGACAGGGGATTAACCGGGGAGCTGTTTTTT. Encoded protein: CASSAGDRGLTGELFF.